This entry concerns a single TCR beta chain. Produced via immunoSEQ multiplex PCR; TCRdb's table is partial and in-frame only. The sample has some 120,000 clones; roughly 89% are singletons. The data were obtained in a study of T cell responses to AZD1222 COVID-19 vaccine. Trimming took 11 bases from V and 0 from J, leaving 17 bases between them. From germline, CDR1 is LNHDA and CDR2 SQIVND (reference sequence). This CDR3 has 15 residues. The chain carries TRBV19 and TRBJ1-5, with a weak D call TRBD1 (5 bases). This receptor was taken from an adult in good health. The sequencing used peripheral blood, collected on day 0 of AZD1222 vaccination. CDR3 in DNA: TGTGCCTGTCACGGGGGAACAGATAGCAATCAGCCCCAGCATTTT. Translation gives CACHGGTDSNQPQHF.